This is a list of T cell receptor beta chains from one sample in a study of cytomegalovirus exposure and HLA in healthy donors. Sequencing was performed with immunoSEQ multiplex PCR; in TCRdb, only in-frame clones are kept and a portion is missing. This sample has 170,000 or so clones; 82% occur once, and the top ten carry approximately 0.47%. Sequenced sample: PBMCs. The receptors were sampled from a woman aged 45-65 years in good health and CMV-seronegative. Each CDR3 is given with its conserved first and last residue. D genes are given only for firm matches. Part of the rows lack a size; the others show once, few, many or a class for expanded clones.

v_gene: TRBV4-1
j_gene: TRBJ1-5
abundance: NA
d_gene: NA
CDR3nt: TGCGCCAGCAGCCTTACAGAAGATAGCAATCAGCCCCAGCATTTT
CDR3aa: CASSLTEDSNQPQHF

v_gene: TRBV14
j_gene: TRBJ2-1
abundance: NA
d_gene: TRBD2
CDR3nt: TGTGCCAGCAGCGGCGGGCAGCGGGGGCCTCTCAGCTCCTACAATGAGCAGTTCTTC
CDR3aa: CASSGGQRGPLSSYNEQFF

v_gene: TRBV6-1
j_gene: TRBJ1-4
abundance: once
d_gene: TRBD1
CDR3nt: TGTGCCAGCAGCGATCCGGGACAGGGTCATGAAAAACTGTTTTTT
CDR3aa: CASSDPGQGHEKLFF

v_gene: TRBV7-2
j_gene: TRBJ2-1
abundance: NA
d_gene: TRBD1
CDR3nt: TGTGCCAGCAGCTTAGTCCGACAGGGCAGGGAGCAGTTCTTC
CDR3aa: CASSLVRQGREQFF

v_gene: TRBV18
j_gene: TRBJ2-2
abundance: once
d_gene: NA
CDR3nt: TGTGCCAGCTCACCGACAGGGAACACCGGGGAGCTGTTTTTT
CDR3aa: CASSPTGNTGELFF

v_gene: TRBV30
j_gene: TRBJ2-7
abundance: NA
d_gene: TRBD1
CDR3nt: TGTGCCTCCGGGACAGGGTACACCTACGAGCAGTACTTC
CDR3aa: CASGTGYTYEQYF

v_gene: TRBV14
j_gene: TRBJ2-5
abundance: NA
d_gene: TRBD2
CDR3nt: TGTGCCAGCAGCCCTCCAAGTAGAAGTAGCGGGCAAGAGACCCAGTACTTC
CDR3aa: CASSPPSRSSGQETQYF

v_gene: TRBV2
j_gene: TRBJ2-7
abundance: NA
d_gene: TRBD1
CDR3nt: TGTGCCAGCAGCGGGGGACAGGGATACTCCTACGAGCAGTACTTC
CDR3aa: CASSGGQGYSYEQYF

v_gene: TRBV30
j_gene: TRBJ1-6
abundance: NA
d_gene: NA
CDR3nt: TGTGCCTGGAGCCGGCAGGTGTTTAAAAAAAATTCACCCCTCCACTTT
CDR3aa: CAWSRQVFKKNSPLHF

v_gene: TRBV15
j_gene: TRBJ2-5
abundance: once
d_gene: TRBD2
CDR3nt: TGTGCCACCAGCAGAGATCTTGGTAGCGGGGCCCAAAGGACCCAGTACTTC
CDR3aa: CATSRDLGSGAQRTQYF

v_gene: TRBV5-1
j_gene: TRBJ2-1
abundance: NA
d_gene: TRBD1
CDR3nt: TGCGCCAGCAGCTCACAGGGGACGGAGCAGTTCTTC
CDR3aa: CASSSQGTEQFF

v_gene: TRBV6-1
j_gene: TRBJ1-3
abundance: NA
d_gene: NA
CDR3nt: TGTGCCAGCAGTGAAGGGGGGGGTGGAAACACCATATATTTT
CDR3aa: CASSEGGGGNTIYF

v_gene: TRBV7-9
j_gene: TRBJ1-4
abundance: NA
d_gene: TRBD1
CDR3nt: TGTGCCAGCAGCTTGGGGACAGTTTGGGGCGAAAAACTGTTTTTT
CDR3aa: CASSLGTVWGEKLFF

v_gene: TRBV10-3
j_gene: TRBJ1-2
abundance: NA
d_gene: TRBD1
CDR3nt: TGTGCCATCAGTGAGCCTGACAGGGGCGGCTACACCTTC
CDR3aa: CAISEPDRGGYTF

v_gene: TRBV30
j_gene: TRBJ1-5
abundance: NA
d_gene: NA
CDR3nt: TGTGCCTGGAGTGACCTAGGAGGTCAGCCCCAGCATTTT
CDR3aa: CAWSDLGGQPQHF

v_gene: TRBV7-2
j_gene: TRBJ2-2
abundance: NA
d_gene: TRBD1
CDR3nt: TGTGCCAGCAGCACCTCGGGGACAGGGGGCACCGGGGAGCTGTTTTTT
CDR3aa: CASSTSGTGGTGELFF

v_gene: TRBV7-8
j_gene: TRBJ1-1
abundance: NA
d_gene: NA
CDR3nt: TGTGCCAGCAGCGGGAGTAGCGGGGACACTGAAGCTTTCTTT
CDR3aa: CASSGSSGDTEAFF

v_gene: TRBV19
j_gene: TRBJ2-5
abundance: NA
d_gene: TRBD1
CDR3nt: TGTGCCAGTAGTATCACAGGGGGCTCTGCAGAGACCCAGTACTTC
CDR3aa: CASSITGGSAETQYF

v_gene: TRBV28
j_gene: TRBJ2-1
abundance: NA
d_gene: NA
CDR3nt: TGTGCCAGCAGTACCTACAGCCCCAATGAGCAGTTCTTC
CDR3aa: CASSTYSPNEQFF

v_gene: TRBV19
j_gene: TRBJ1-1
abundance: NA
d_gene: NA
CDR3nt: TGTGCCAGCACCCGGCAGGTGGGCACTGAAGCTTTCTTT
CDR3aa: CASTRQVGTEAFF

v_gene: TRBV7-2
j_gene: TRBJ2-7
abundance: NA
d_gene: TRBD2
CDR3nt: TGTGCCAGCAGCTTAGTAAGCTTTGTCGGCGGGGGGAGCTCCTACGAGCAGTACTTC
CDR3aa: CASSLVSFVGGGSSYEQYF

v_gene: TRBV27
j_gene: TRBJ2-5
abundance: NA
d_gene: NA
CDR3nt: TGTGCCAGCAGTTTAGGCGTCGGAGAGGAGACCCAGTACTTC
CDR3aa: CASSLGVGEETQYF

v_gene: TRBV15
j_gene: TRBJ2-3
abundance: NA
d_gene: NA
CDR3nt: TGTGCCACCAGCAGCCTTTACACAGATACGCAGTATTTT
CDR3aa: CATSSLYTDTQYF

v_gene: TRBV6-1
j_gene: TRBJ2-1
abundance: few
d_gene: TRBD2
CDR3nt: TGTGCCAGCGGGACTAGCGGGGCTCTCCGAGGGCAGTTCTTC
CDR3aa: CASGTSGALRGQFF

v_gene: TRBV5-1
j_gene: TRBJ2-7
abundance: NA
d_gene: TRBD2
CDR3nt: TGCGCCAGCAGCCTCGGGGCTAGCGGCCTTTCGAGGGAGCAGTACTTC
CDR3aa: CASSLGASGLSREQYF

v_gene: TRBV9
j_gene: TRBJ1-2
abundance: once
d_gene: TRBD1
CDR3nt: TGTGCCAGCAGCGTCGAGACAGGGCACTATGGCTACACCTTC
CDR3aa: CASSVETGHYGYTF

v_gene: TRBV5-1
j_gene: TRBJ2-1
abundance: NA
d_gene: NA
CDR3nt: TGCGCCAGCAGCTTGGTATTGGGCGGGGGCTTGGATGAGCAGTTCTTC
CDR3aa: CASSLVLGGGLDEQFF

v_gene: TRBV7-6
j_gene: TRBJ2-3
abundance: once
d_gene: NA
CDR3nt: TGTGCCAGCAGCTTTAGAAGGGGCTCTTACACAGATACGCAGTATTTT
CDR3aa: CASSFRRGSYTDTQYF

v_gene: TRBV4-2
j_gene: TRBJ1-1
abundance: NA
d_gene: NA
CDR3nt: TGTGCCAGCAGCCAAGATAGGGGGAACACTGAAGCTTTCTTT
CDR3aa: CASSQDRGNTEAFF

v_gene: TRBV10-3
j_gene: TRBJ1-2
abundance: NA
d_gene: TRBD1
CDR3nt: TGTGCCATCAGTGATTTGACAGGGGGCGTAGGTGGCTACACCTTC
CDR3aa: CAISDLTGGVGGYTF

v_gene: TRBV28
j_gene: TRBJ2-7
abundance: NA
d_gene: NA
CDR3nt: TGTGCCAGCAGTTCCTGGACAGTCATTGCCTACGAGCAGTACTTC
CDR3aa: CASSSWTVIAYEQYF

v_gene: TRBV18
j_gene: TRBJ1-1
abundance: NA
d_gene: NA
CDR3nt: TGTGCCAGCGCCCCGGACAGATCCACTGAAGCTTTCTTT
CDR3aa: CASAPDRSTEAFF

v_gene: TRBV9
j_gene: TRBJ1-2
abundance: NA
d_gene: TRBD1
CDR3nt: TGTGCCAGCAGCAGAACAGGGGACTATGGCTACACCTTC
CDR3aa: CASSRTGDYGYTF

v_gene: TRBV5-1
j_gene: TRBJ2-3
abundance: NA
d_gene: NA
CDR3nt: TGCGCCAGCAGCCCAAGGTTAGGGGGAAGCACAGATACGCAGTATTTT
CDR3aa: CASSPRLGGSTDTQYF

v_gene: TRBV4-1
j_gene: TRBJ2-1
abundance: NA
d_gene: NA
CDR3nt: TGCGCCAGCAGCCAGGAGGGTACCTCCTACAATGAGCAGTTCTTC
CDR3aa: CASSQEGTSYNEQFF

v_gene: TRBV25-1
j_gene: TRBJ1-1
abundance: NA
d_gene: NA
CDR3nt: TGTGCCAGCAGTGACAGGGAGGTAGGCACTGAAGCTTTCTTT
CDR3aa: CASSDREVGTEAFF

v_gene: TRBV29-1
j_gene: TRBJ1-2
abundance: NA
d_gene: TRBD1
CDR3nt: TGCAGCGTTGGCATGTTGCAGGGGGCGCTGGGTGGCTACACCTTC
CDR3aa: CSVGMLQGALGGYTF

v_gene: TRBV27
j_gene: TRBJ2-1
abundance: NA
d_gene: NA
CDR3nt: TGTGCCAGCAGTCTGACAAACTACAATGAGCAGTTCTTC
CDR3aa: CASSLTNYNEQFF

v_gene: TRBV5-4
j_gene: TRBJ2-1
abundance: NA
d_gene: NA
CDR3nt: TGTGCCAGCAGCTTGGCTTTGGGGCTCTACAATGAGCAGTTCTTC
CDR3aa: CASSLALGLYNEQFF

v_gene: TRBV5-8
j_gene: TRBJ1-5
abundance: NA
d_gene: NA
CDR3nt: TGTGCCAGCAGCTCGCAGGGAAGTACCCTCAATCAGCCCCAGCATTTT
CDR3aa: CASSSQGSTLNQPQHF

v_gene: TRBV18
j_gene: TRBJ1-5
abundance: NA
d_gene: NA
CDR3nt: TGTGCCAGCTCACCAGGGGCCGGGCAGCCCCAGCATTTT
CDR3aa: CASSPGAGQPQHF

v_gene: TRBV7-2
j_gene: TRBJ2-3
abundance: NA
d_gene: NA
CDR3nt: TGTGCCAGCAGCGATGAGGATGGGGATACGCAGTATTTT
CDR3aa: CASSDEDGDTQYF

v_gene: TRBV11-2
j_gene: TRBJ1-1
abundance: once
d_gene: NA
CDR3nt: TGTGCCAGCAGCTTAGACACAAACACTGAAGCTTTCTTT
CDR3aa: CASSLDTNTEAFF

v_gene: TRBV4-1
j_gene: TRBJ2-7
abundance: NA
d_gene: TRBD2
CDR3nt: TGCGCCAGCAGCCAAGCCGGGACTAGCGGGACCAAGGACGAGCAGTACTTC
CDR3aa: CASSQAGTSGTKDEQYF

v_gene: TRBV6-5
j_gene: TRBJ1-4
abundance: few
d_gene: TRBD1
CDR3nt: TGTGCCAGCAGTACCCAGGGACAGGGGGTTGAAAAACTGTTTTTT
CDR3aa: CASSTQGQGVEKLFF

v_gene: TRBV6-5
j_gene: TRBJ1-5
abundance: NA
d_gene: NA
CDR3nt: TGTGCCAGCAGTTTTGACAGGAATCAGCCCCAGCATTTT
CDR3aa: CASSFDRNQPQHF

v_gene: TRBV7-6
j_gene: TRBJ1-1
abundance: NA
d_gene: TRBD1
CDR3nt: TGTGCCAGCAGCCTTGACAGGGACACTGAAGCTTTCTTT
CDR3aa: CASSLDRDTEAFF

v_gene: TRBV7-3
j_gene: TRBJ2-1
abundance: once
d_gene: TRBD2
CDR3nt: TGTGCCAGCAGCGCAAAAGCCAAACCCGGGACTAGCGGTGACAATGAGCAGTTCTTC
CDR3aa: CASSAKAKPGTSGDNEQFF

v_gene: TRBV15
j_gene: TRBJ2-1
abundance: NA
d_gene: NA
CDR3nt: TGTGCCACCAGCAGTCATGGGGGGGCTCGGTACAATGAGCAGTTCTTC
CDR3aa: CATSSHGGARYNEQFF

v_gene: TRBV7-6
j_gene: TRBJ2-5
abundance: NA
d_gene: TRBD2
CDR3nt: TGTGCCAGCAGCTTAGATGGGTGGGGGGGACCTCAAGAGACCCAGTACTTC
CDR3aa: CASSLDGWGGPQETQYF

v_gene: TRBV5-4
j_gene: TRBJ2-7
abundance: NA
d_gene: TRBD1
CDR3nt: TGTGCCAGCAGTCTGACAGGGGGCCTAAACTACGAGCAGTACTTC
CDR3aa: CASSLTGGLNYEQYF

v_gene: TRBV4-3
j_gene: TRBJ2-3
abundance: NA
d_gene: TRBD1
CDR3nt: TGCGCCAGCAGCTACCAGACCGGGACAGGGATAGATACGCAGTATTTT
CDR3aa: CASSYQTGTGIDTQYF

v_gene: TRBV5-4
j_gene: TRBJ2-2
abundance: NA
d_gene: NA
CDR3nt: TGTGCCAGCAGCTGGGGGACACGGAACACCGGGGAGCTGTTTTTT
CDR3aa: CASSWGTRNTGELFF